The text below deals with one TCR beta chain. Its matching antigen is unknown. This sample stems from a study of T cells in narcolepsy. At the level of the study: Donors had narcolepsy type 1 or type 2, or were healthy controls. Findings of the study overall: Blood of same and different patients, but not healthy controls, reportedly held recurring autoreactive clonotypes. In some patient and control memory CD4+ samples, autoreactive clones were absent.

Using immunoSEQ multiplex PCR, the repertoire was profiled, and TCRdb retains in-frame clones only, with some absent. In the table there are tens of thousands of clones, approximately 85% of which are singletons. Germline values: CDR1 SQVTM, CDR2 ANQGSEA. V trimming: 4 bases; J trimming: 2 bases; junction bases outside the gene matches: 5. The CDR3 covers 14 residues. The chain employs TRBV29-1 and TRBJ2-5; 9 bases are a match to TRBD2. The TCR sequence derives from a human donor with narcolepsy. Material: CD45RA- memory CD4+ T cells from PBMCs. CDR3 in amino acids: CSVAGGGVQETQYF. The CDR3 coding sequence is TGCAGCGTTGCTGGCGGGGGGGTACAAGAGACCCAGTACTTC.